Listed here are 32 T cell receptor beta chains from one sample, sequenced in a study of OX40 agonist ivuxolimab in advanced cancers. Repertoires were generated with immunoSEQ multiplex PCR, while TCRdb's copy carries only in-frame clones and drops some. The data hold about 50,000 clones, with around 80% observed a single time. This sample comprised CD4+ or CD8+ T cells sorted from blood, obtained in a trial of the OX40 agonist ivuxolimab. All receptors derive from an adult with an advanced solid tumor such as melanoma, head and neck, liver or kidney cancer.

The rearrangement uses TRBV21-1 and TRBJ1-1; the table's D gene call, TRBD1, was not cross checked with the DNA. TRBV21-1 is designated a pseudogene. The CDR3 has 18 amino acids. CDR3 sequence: CASSNLLTGGEGNTEAFF. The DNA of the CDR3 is TGTGCCAGCAGCAACCTATTGACAGGTGGAGAGGGGAACACTGAAGCTTTCTTT.

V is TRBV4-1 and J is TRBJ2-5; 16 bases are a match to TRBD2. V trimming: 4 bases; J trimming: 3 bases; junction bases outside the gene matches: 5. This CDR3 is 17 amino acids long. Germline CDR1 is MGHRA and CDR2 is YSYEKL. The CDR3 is CASSRLGLAGGEETQYF. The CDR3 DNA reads TGCGCCAGCAGCCGCCTGGGACTAGCGGGAGGGGAAGAGACCCAGTACTTC.

The CDR3 sequence is CASSYPNEQYF. CDR3 coding DNA: TGTGCCAGCAGTTACCCCAACGAGCAGTACTTC. The chain has TRBV6-5 and TRBJ2-7, with D unclear. V lost 2 bases and J 5 bases, leaving 4 bases between the germline ends. The CDR3 sequence is 11 residues long. Germline loops: CDR1 MNHEY, CDR2 SVGAGI.

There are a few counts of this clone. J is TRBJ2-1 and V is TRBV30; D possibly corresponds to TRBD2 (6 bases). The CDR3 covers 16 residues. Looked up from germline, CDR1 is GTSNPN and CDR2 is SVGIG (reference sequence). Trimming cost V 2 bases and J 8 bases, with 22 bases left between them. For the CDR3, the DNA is TGTGCCTGGAGTCGGTGGCGGGGAGCTGGTGCGGATGAGCAGTTCTTC. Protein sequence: CAWSRWRGAGADEQFF.

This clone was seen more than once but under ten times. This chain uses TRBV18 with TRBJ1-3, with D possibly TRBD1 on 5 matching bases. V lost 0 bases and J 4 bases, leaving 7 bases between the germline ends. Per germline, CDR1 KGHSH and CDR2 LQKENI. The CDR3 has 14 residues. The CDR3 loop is CASSPPTGGNTIYF. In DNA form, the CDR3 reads TGTGCCAGCTCACCACCCACAGGCGGAAACACCATATATTTT.

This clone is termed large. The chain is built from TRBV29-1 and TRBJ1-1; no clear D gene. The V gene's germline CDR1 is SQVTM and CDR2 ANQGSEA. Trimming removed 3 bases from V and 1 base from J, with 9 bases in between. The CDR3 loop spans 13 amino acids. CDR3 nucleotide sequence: TGCAGCGTTGAGGCCTCTTCGAACACTGAAGCTTTCTTT. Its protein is CSVEASSNTEAFF.

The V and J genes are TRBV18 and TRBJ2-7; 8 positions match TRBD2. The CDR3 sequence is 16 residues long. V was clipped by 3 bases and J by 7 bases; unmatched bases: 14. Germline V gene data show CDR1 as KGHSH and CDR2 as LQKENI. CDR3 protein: CASSPRGGPGSGEQYF. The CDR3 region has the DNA TGTGCCAGCTCACCCCGCGGGGGGCCTGGTTCGGGGGAGCAGTACTTC.

CDR3 DNA: TGCGCCAGCAGCTTGGCCGGCAGGGGGCCCTACGAGCAGTACTTC. Protein: CASSLAGRGPYEQYF. This chain links TRBV5-1 with TRBJ2-7; 8 nucleotides agree with TRBD1. Germline lookup yields CDR1 SGHRS and CDR2 YFSETQ. The CDR3 totals 15 residues. The V and J ends lost 0 bases and 2 bases, in that order; junction bases with no gene match: 4.

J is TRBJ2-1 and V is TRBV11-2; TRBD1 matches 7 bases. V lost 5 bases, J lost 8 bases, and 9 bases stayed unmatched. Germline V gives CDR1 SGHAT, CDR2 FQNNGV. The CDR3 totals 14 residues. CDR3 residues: CASSQVQGYDEQFF. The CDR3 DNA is TGTGCCAGCAGCCAAGTACAGGGGTACGATGAGCAGTTCTTC.

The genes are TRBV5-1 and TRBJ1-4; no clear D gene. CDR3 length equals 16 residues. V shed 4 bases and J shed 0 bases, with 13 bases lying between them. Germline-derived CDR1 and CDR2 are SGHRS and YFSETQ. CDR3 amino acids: CASSRGKAATNEKLFF. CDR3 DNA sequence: TGCGCCAGCAGCAGAGGGAAGGCGGCAACTAATGAAAAACTGTTTTTT.

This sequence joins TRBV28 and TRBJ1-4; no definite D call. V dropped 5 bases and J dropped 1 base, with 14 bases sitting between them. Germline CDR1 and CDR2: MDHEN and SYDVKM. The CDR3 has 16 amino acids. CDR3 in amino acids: CASSTSRGRTNEKLFF. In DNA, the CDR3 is TGTGCCAGCAGTACCTCGAGAGGGCGAACTAATGAAAAACTGTTTTTT.

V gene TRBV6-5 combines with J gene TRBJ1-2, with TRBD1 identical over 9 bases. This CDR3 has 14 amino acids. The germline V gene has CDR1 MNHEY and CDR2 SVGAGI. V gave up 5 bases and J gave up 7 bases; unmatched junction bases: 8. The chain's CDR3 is CASSNGQGSGGYTF. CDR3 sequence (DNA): TGTGCCAGCAGTAACGGACAGGGGTCGGGTGGCTACACCTTC.

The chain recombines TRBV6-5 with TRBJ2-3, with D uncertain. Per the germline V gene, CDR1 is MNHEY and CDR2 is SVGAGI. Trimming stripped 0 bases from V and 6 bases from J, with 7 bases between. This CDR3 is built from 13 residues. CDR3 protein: CASSYSAEDTQYF. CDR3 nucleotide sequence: TGTGCCAGCAGTTACTCGGCCGAGGATACGCAGTATTTT.

The CDR3, as DNA: TGTGCCAGCAGCTTAGGGGGGGCGCGGAATGAGCAGTTCTTC. It is translated as CASSLGGARNEQFF. The chain uses TRBV7-6 and TRBJ2-1, with D perhaps given as TRBD1 or TRBD2 (6 bases each). Trimming pared 1 base from V and 7 bases from J, leaving 11 bases between. The V gene's germline CDR1 is SGHVS and CDR2 FNYEAQ. The CDR3 runs to 14 residues.

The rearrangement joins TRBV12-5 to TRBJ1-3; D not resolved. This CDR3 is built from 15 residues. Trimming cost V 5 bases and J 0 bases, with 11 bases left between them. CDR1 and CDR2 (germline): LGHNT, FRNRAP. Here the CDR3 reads CASGPDRSSGNTIYF. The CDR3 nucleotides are TGTGCTAGTGGTCCGGACCGCTCCTCTGGAAACACCATATATTTT.

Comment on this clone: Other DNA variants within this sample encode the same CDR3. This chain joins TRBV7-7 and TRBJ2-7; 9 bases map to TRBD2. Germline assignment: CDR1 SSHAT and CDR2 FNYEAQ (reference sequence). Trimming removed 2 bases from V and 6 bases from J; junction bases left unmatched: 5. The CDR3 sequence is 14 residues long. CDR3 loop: CASSLTGTSTEQYF. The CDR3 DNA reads TGTGCCAGCAGCTTAACCGGGACTAGCACCGAGCAGTACTTC.

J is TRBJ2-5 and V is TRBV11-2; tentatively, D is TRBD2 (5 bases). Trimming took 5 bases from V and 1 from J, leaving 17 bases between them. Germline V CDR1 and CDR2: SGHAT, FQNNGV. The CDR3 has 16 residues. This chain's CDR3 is CASSPRLSVGQETQYF. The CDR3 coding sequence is TGTGCCAGCAGCCCCAGACTTAGCGTGGGCCAAGAGACCCAGTACTTC.

The CDR3 sequence: CASSRTGEAGYGYTF. As DNA, the CDR3 is TGTGCCAGCAGTCGAACAGGGGAAGCTGGTTATGGCTACACCTTC. The rearrangement uses TRBV14 and TRBJ1-2; 7 bases match TRBD1. Germline CDR1 is SGHDN and CDR2 is FVKESK. Unmatched junction bases numbered 12, after V lost 6 bases and J lost 5 bases. The length of the CDR3 is 15 residues.

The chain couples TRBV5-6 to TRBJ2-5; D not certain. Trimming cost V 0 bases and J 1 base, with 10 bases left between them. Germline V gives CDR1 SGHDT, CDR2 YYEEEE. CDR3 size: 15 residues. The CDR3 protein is CASSLDGPLQETQYF. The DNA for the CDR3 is TGTGCCAGCAGCTTGGATGGACCTCTCCAAGAGACCCAGTACTTC.

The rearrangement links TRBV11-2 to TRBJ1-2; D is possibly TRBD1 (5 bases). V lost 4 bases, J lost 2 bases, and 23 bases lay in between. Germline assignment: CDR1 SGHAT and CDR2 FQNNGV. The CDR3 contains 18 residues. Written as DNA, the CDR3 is TGTGCCAGCAGCTCTTTATTTAGGGGCCCCCGGGGGAACTATGGCTACACCTTC. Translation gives CASSSLFRGPRGNYGYTF.

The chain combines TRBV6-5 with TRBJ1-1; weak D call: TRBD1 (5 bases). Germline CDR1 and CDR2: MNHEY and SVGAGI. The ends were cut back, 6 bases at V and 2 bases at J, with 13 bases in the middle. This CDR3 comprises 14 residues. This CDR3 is CASRSGTFNTEAFF. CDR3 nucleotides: TGTGCCAGCAGATCCGGGACCTTTAACACTGAAGCTTTCTTT.

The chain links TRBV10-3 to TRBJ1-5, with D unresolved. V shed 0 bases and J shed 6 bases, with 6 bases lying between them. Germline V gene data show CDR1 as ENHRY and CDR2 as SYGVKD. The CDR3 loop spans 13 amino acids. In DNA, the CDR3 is TGTGCCATCAGTGAGTCAGGGTTTCAGCCCCAGCATTTT. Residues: CAISESGFQPQHF.

DNA for the CDR3: TGTGCCAGCAGCTTGGAATACTCCTCCACTGAAGCTTTCTTT. Protein product: CASSLEYSSTEAFF. V usage is TRBV5-6 and J usage is TRBJ1-1; D ambiguous. CDR3 size: 14 residues. Between the trimmed V and J ends, which lost 0 bases and 4 bases, there was a span of 10 bases. CDR1 SGHDT and CDR2 YYEEEE come from the germline V gene.

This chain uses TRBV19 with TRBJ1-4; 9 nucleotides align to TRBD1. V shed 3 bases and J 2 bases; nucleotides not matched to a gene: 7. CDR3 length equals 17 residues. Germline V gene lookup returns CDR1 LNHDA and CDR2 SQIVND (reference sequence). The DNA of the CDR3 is TGTGCCAGTAGTATCCCCGGACAGGGGAGGACTAATGAAAAACTGTTTTTT. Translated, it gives CASSIPGQGRTNEKLFF.

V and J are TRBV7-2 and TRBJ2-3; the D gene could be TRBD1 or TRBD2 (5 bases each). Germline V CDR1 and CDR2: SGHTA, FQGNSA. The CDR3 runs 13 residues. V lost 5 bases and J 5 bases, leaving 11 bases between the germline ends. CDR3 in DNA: TGTGCCAGCAGCCCGGGACGTGGAGATACGCAGTATTTT. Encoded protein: CASSPGRGDTQYF.

The CDR3, as DNA: TGTGCCAGCTCACTAGGACTAGCGGGGAGCACAGATACGCAGTATTTT. It translates to CASSLGLAGSTDTQYF. The chain recombines TRBV18 with TRBJ2-3, with 12 bases identical to TRBD2. Germline CDR1 reads KGHSH; CDR2 reads LQKENI. This CDR3 is built from 16 residues. V shed 4 bases, J shed 0 bases, and the junction held 2 bases outside the gene matches.

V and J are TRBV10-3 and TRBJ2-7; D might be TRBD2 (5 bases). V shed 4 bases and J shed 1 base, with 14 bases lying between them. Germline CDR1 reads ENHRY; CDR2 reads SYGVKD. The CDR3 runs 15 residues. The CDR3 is CAISVDLARSYEQYF. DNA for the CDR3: TGTGCCATCAGTGTGGACTTGGCCAGGTCCTACGAGCAGTACTTC.

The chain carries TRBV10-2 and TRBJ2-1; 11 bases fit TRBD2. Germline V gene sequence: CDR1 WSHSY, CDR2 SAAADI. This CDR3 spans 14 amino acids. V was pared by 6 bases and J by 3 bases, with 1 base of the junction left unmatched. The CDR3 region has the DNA TGCGCCAGCAGCGGGACTAGCGGCTACAATGAGCAGTTCTTC. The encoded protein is CASSGTSGYNEQFF.

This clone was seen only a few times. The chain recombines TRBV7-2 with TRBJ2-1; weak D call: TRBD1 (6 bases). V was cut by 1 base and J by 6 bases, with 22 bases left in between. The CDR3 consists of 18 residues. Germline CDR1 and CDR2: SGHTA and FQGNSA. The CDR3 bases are TGTGCCAGCAGCTTAGATAGGGGGAGCGGAGTGGGGTCCAATGAGCAGTTCTTC. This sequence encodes CASSLDRGSGVGSNEQFF.

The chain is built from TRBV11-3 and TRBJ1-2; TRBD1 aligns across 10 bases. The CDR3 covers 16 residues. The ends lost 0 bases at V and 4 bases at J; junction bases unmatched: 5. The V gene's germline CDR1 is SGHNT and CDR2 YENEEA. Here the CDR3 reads CASSLDGGTGVYGYTF. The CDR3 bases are TGTGCCAGCAGCTTAGATGGAGGGACAGGGGTCTATGGCTACACCTTC.

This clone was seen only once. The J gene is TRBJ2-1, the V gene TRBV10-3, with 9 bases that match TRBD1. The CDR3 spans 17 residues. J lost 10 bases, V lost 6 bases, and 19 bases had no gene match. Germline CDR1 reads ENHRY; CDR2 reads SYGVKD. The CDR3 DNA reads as TGTGCCATCAGGGCCTCGGGTTTCCGGACAGGGGAAGTCGAGCAGTTCTTC. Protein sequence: CAIRASGFRTGEVEQFF.

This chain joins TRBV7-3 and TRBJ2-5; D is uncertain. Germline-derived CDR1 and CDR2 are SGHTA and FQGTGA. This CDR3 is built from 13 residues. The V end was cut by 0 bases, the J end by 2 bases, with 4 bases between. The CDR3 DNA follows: TGTGCCAGCAGCTTAACGACACAAGAGACCCAGTACTTC. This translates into CASSLTTQETQYF.